This passage covers 3 T cell receptor beta chains from one sample sequenced in a study of blood T cell repertoires in COVID-19 (dated by TCRdb to 2020 to 2022). The method was the immunoSEQ multiplex PCR assay. This is the immuneACCESS table as TCRdb keeps it, with only in-frame sequences that have V and J called. A part of the clones is gone; compared with another copy, unresolved V genes explain less than half, and the rest is unexplained. This sample is represented by roughly 240,000 clones; roughly 85% of them were singletons. Around 10% of the sample goes to the ten largest clones. Sequencing was carried out using PBMCs or T cells enriched from blood (not recorded which). These receptor sequences come from a woman aged 50 to 65 with acute COVID-19.

The CDR3 sequence: CASSLLAGLGTDTQYF. In DNA, the CDR3 is TGTGCCAGCAGCCTACTAGCGGGGTTAGGCACAGATACGCAGTATTTT. The rearrangement joins TRBV7-9 to TRBJ2-3, with 10 bases aligning to TRBD2. V lost 5 bases to trimming and J lost 1 base; unmatched junction nucleotides: 6. In germline, CDR1 is SEHNR, CDR2 FQNEAQ (reference sequence). This CDR3 spans 16 amino acids.

The rearrangement uses TRBV29-1 and TRBJ2-2, with TRBD1 matching 8 bases. Germline CDR1 SQVTM, CDR2 ANQGSEA. Unmatched junction bases numbered 6, after V lost 7 bases and J lost 2 bases. This CDR3 has 14 residues. In DNA form, the CDR3 reads TGCAGCGCTCACGGACAGGGAAACACCGGGGAGCTGTTTTTT. It encodes CSAHGQGNTGELFF.

V gene TRBV18 combines with J gene TRBJ1-6; D is ambiguous. Trimming pared 6 bases from V and 7 bases from J, leaving 10 bases between. CDR1 is KGHSH, CDR2 LQKENI, per germline. The CDR3 totals 13 residues. The CDR3 spells CASSPGLNSPLHF. The CDR3 DNA reads as TGTGCCAGCTCCCCCGGACTAAATTCACCCCTCCACTTT.